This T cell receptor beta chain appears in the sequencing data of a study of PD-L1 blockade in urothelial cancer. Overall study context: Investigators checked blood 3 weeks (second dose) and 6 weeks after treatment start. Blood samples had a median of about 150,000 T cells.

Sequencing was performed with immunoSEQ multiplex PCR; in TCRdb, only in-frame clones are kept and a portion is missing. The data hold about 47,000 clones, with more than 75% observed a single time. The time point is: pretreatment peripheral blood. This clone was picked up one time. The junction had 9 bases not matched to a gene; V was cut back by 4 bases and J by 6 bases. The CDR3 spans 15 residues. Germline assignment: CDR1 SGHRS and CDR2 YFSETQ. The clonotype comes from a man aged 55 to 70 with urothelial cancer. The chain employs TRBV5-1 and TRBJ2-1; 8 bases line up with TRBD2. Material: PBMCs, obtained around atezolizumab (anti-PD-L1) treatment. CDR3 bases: TGCGCCAGCAGCCTGACGGGACTAGGGGCCAATGAGCAGTTCTTC. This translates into CASSLTGLGANEQFF.